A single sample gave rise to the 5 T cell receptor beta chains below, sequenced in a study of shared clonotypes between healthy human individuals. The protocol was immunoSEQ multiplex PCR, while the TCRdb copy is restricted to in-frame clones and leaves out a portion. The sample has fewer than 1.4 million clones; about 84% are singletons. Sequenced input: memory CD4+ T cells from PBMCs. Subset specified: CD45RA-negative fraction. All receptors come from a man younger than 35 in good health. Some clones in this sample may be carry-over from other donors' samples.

This CDR3 is CASSDTGGTGELFF. The CDR3 coding sequence is TGTGCCAGCAGCGACACAGGGGGCACCGGGGAGCTGTTTTTT. The rearrangement joins TRBV6-4 to TRBJ2-2, with TRBD1 matching over 8 bases. Trimming at V came to 6 bases and at J to 4 bases, leaving 4 bases not matched to a gene. Germline CDR1 reads MRHNA; CDR2 reads SNTAGT. This CDR3 has 14 amino acids.

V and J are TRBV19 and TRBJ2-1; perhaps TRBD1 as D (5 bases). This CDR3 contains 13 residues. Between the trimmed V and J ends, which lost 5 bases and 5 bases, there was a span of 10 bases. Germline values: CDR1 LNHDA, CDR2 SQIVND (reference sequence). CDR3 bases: TGTGCCAGTAGTTTTCAGGGTAACAATGAGCAGTTCTTC. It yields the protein CASSFQGNNEQFF.

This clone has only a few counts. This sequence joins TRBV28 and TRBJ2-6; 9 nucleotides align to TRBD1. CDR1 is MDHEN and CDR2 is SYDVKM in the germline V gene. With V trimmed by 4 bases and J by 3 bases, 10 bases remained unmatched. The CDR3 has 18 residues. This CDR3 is CASSSPGQGMYGANVLTF. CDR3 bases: TGTGCCAGCAGTTCACCCGGACAGGGGATGTATGGGGCCAACGTCCTGACTTTC. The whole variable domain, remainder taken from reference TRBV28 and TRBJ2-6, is DVKVTQSSRYLVKRTGEKVFLECVQDMDHENMFWYRQDPGLGLRLIYFSYDVKMKEKGDIPEGYSVSREKKERFSLILESASTNQTSMYLCASSSPGQGMYGANVLTFGAGSRLTVL.

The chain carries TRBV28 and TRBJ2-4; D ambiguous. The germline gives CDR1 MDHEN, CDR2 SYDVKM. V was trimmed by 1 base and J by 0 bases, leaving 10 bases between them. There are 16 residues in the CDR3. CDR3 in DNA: TGTGCCAGCAGTTTATTTTCCGATATAGCCAAAAACATTCAGTACTTC. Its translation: CASSLFSDIAKNIQYF.

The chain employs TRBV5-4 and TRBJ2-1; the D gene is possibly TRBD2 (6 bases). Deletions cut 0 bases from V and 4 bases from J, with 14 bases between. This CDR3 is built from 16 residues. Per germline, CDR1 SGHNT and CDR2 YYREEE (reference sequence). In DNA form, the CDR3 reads TGTGCCAGCAGCTTGGCCCAGGGCGGGACTTACAATGAGCAGTTCTTC. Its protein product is CASSLAQGGTYNEQFF.